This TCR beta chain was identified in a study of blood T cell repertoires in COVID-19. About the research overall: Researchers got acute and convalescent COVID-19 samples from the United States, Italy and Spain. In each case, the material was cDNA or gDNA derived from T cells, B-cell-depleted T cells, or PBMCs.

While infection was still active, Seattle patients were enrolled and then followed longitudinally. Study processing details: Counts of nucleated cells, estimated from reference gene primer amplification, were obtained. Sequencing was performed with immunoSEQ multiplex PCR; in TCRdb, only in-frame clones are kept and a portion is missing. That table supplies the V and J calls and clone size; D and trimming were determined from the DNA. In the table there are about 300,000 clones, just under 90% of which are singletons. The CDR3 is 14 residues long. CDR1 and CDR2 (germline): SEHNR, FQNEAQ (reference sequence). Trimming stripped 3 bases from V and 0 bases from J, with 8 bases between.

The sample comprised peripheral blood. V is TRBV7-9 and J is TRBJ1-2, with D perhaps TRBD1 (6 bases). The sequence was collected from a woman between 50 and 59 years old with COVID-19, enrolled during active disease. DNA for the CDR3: TGTGCCAGCAGCTTGACAGGAGCTAACTATGGCTACACCTTC. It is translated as CASSLTGANYGYTF.